The T cell receptor (beta chain) under discussion was sequenced for a study of T cell responses to AZD1222 COVID-19 vaccine. On this clone itself: Its antigen is not identified.

V shed 5 bases and J 3 bases; nucleotides not matched to a gene: 6. The CDR3 has 14 amino acids. Germline V gives CDR1 SGDLS, CDR2 YYNGEE. General study results and limits: Among spike-specific TCRs, nearly half reportedly target unmutated variant regions. A rise in Spike-specific TCR breadth and depth followed two AZD1222 doses. Vaccine-associated CD4 TCRs spanned spike, dominant at 160-218 and 743-854.

Clones were read by immunoSEQ multiplex PCR, and TCRdb kept only the in-frame ones, dropping some. The sample lists 50,000 to 65,000 clones; about 90% were seen once. The material was peripheral blood, obtained 28 days after the second dose of the MenACWY control vaccine. This TCR came from an adult who received the MenACWY meningococcal vaccine as a control. The chain uses TRBV9 and TRBJ2-3; TRBD2 matches at 7 bases. The CDR3 coding sequence is TGTGCCAGCAGTGGGGGAGGGCCAACAGATACGCAGTATTTT. Protein product: CASSGGGPTDTQYF.